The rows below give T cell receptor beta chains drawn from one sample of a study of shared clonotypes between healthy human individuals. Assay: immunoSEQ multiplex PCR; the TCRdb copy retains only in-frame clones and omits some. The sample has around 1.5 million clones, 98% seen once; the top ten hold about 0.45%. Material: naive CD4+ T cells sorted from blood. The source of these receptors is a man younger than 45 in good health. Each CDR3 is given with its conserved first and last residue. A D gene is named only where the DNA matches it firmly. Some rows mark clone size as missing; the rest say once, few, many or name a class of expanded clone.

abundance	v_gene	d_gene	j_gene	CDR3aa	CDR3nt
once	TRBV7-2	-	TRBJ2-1	CASSPRGVFFSYNEQFF	TGTGCCAGCAGCCCCAGGGGGGTTTTCTTCTCCTACAATGAGCAGTTCTTC
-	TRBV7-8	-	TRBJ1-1	CASSATVRSSEAFF	TGTGCCAGCAGCGCGACTGTAAGGAGCTCTGAAGCTTTCTTT
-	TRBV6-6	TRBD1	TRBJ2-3	CASRTTDREDTQYF	TGTGCCAGCAGAACCACCGACAGGGAGGATACGCAGTATTTT
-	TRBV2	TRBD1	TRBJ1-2	CASRPKGQGAYGYTF	TGTGCCAGCAGACCTAAGGGACAGGGGGCGTATGGCTACACCTTC
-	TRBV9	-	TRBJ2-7	CASDRTARYEQYF	TGTGCCAGCGACCGGACGGCCAGGTACGAGCAGTACTTC
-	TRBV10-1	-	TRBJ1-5	CASSAVSNQPQHF	TGCGCCAGCAGTGCCGTTAGCAATCAGCCCCAGCATTTT
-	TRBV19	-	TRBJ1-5	CASSRNRAGLQGNQPQHF	TGTGCCAGTAGCCGTAACAGGGCAGGTCTTCAGGGCAATCAGCCCCAGCATTTT
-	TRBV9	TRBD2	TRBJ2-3	CASSGFSGSYTDTQYF	TGTGCCAGCAGCGGTTTTAGCGGGAGTTATACAGATACGCAGTATTTT
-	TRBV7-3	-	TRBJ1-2	CASSPGLGVAEGYTF	TGTGCCAGCAGCCCCGGTTTGGGGGTGGCAGAAGGCTACACCTTC
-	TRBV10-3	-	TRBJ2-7	CATLGGSYEQYF	TGTGCCACCTTGGGGGGAAGCTACGAGCAGTACTTC
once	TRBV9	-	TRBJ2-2	CASSALGIGELFF	TGTGCCAGCAGCGCCCTAGGGATCGGGGAGCTGTTTTTT
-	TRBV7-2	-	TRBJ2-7	CASSHMMGEQYF	TGTGCCAGCAGCCATATGATGGGGGAGCAGTACTTC
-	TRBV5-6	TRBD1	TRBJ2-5	CASARGLMGETQYF	TGTGCCAGCGCCAGGGGGCTAATGGGAGAGACCCAGTACTTC
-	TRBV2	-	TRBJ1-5	CASSEGGNSNQPQHF	TGTGCCAGCAGTGAAGGGGGAAATAGCAATCAGCCCCAGCATTTT
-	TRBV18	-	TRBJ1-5	CASSPPGGMSSNQPQHF	TGTGCCAGCTCACCACCAGGGGGAATGAGCAGCAATCAGCCCCAGCATTTT
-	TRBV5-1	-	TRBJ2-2	CASSLLSSGELFF	TGCGCCAGCAGCCTACTCAGCTCCGGGGAGCTGTTTTTT
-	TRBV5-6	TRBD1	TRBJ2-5	CASSGRGQQETQYF	TGTGCCAGCAGTGGTCGGGGACAGCAAGAGACCCAGTACTTC
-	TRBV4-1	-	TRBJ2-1	CASSQEETLSYNEQFF	TGCGCCAGCAGCCAAGAGGAGACCCTCTCCTACAATGAGCAGTTCTTC
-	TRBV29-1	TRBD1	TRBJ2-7	CSGGTGSYEQYF	TGCAGCGGGGGGACAGGATCCTACGAGCAGTACTTC
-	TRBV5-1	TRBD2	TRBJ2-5	CASSLLAGAETQYF	TGCGCCAGCAGCTTACTAGCGGGAGCAGAGACCCAGTACTTC
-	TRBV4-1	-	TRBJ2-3	CASSPVFEGGTDTQYF	TGCGCCAGCAGCCCGGTATTCGAGGGGGGAACAGATACGCAGTATTTT
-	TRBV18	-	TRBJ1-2	CASSPSEGLGYTF	TGTGCCAGCTCACCCTCCGAAGGCCTTGGCTACACCTTC
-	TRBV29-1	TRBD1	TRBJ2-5	CSAGTTGGEGETQYF	TGCAGCGCAGGGACCACAGGGGGTGAGGGGGAGACCCAGTACTTC
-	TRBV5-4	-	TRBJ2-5	CASSSDREGTQYF	TGTGCCAGCAGCTCGGACAGGGAGGGGACCCAGTACTTC
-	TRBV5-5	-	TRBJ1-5	CASSLDLGRPQHF	TGTGCCAGCAGCTTGGATCTAGGGCGGCCCCAGCATTTT
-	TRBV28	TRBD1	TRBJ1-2	CASSPWDRAHGYTF	TGTGCCAGCAGTCCCTGGGACAGGGCGCATGGCTACACCTTC
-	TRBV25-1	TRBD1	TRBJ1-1	CASSEPGQGDTEAFF	TGTGCCAGCAGTGAACCCGGACAGGGGGACACTGAAGCTTTCTTT
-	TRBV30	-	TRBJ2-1	CALAGSSYNEQFF	TGTGCTCTAGCCGGGAGCTCCTACAATGAGCAGTTCTTC
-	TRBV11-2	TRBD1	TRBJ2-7	CASSVDRGHYEQYF	TGTGCCAGCAGCGTGGACAGGGGGCACTACGAGCAGTACTTC
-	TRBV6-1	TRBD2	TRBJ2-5	CASKTGLAGEETQYF	TGTGCCAGCAAGACGGGACTAGCGGGAGAAGAGACCCAGTACTTC